This T cell receptor (beta chain) was retrieved from a study of T cell responses to AZD1222 COVID-19 vaccine. Germline V CDR1 and CDR2: KGHDR, SFDVKD. Trimming removed 2 bases from V and 3 bases from J, with 11 bases in between. There are 15 residues in the CDR3. Overall study findings and caveats: Nearly half of spike-specific TCRs reportedly target variant regions that are unmutated in the B.1.351 and B.1.1.7 variants.

As for this clone: Its target is not known.

Repertoires were generated with immunoSEQ multiplex PCR, while TCRdb's copy carries only in-frame clones and drops some. The data hold more than 150,000 clones, with roughly 91% observed a single time. Here the sequenced sample was peripheral blood, taken 28 days after the second AZD1222 dose. The origin of this receptor is an adult who received the AZD1222 COVID-19 vaccine. This chain connects TRBV24-1 to TRBJ2-3, with TRBD1 as a possible D gene (6 bases). In DNA, the CDR3 is TGTGCCACCAGTGATTCAGACAGGATAACAGATACGCAGTATTTT. Translation: CATSDSDRITDTQYF.